This T cell receptor (beta chain) stems from a study of Tregs in tolerant kidney transplant recipients. The study's findings and limits: This study did not directly address biological reproducibility. Tregs expanded with activated donor B cells seemed most donor-specific. Nucleotide sequences could not be compared across some patients' samples due to primer changes.

Mixed chimerism was transient after nonmyeloablative marrow transplants from related graft donors. Unstimulated regulatory T cells (CD4+CD25+CD127-), CD4+CD25- non-regulatory cells, CD4 and CD8 cells were FACS-sorted from thawed PBMCs. The table came from immunoSEQ multiplex PCR; TCRdb's copy has only in-frame clones and leaves some out. Of 100,000 or so clones detected, 80% to 95% appear once; the ten largest clones hold about 1.5%. The CDR3 spans 14 residues. Per the germline V gene, CDR1 is SGHDT and CDR2 is YYEEEE. With 4 bases removed from V and 2 bases from J, the gap between germline ends came to 12 bases. Comments on this clone: Its matching antigen is unknown.

This chain uses TRBV5-6 with TRBJ2-5; D is possibly TRBD1 or TRBD2 (5 bases each). The TCR was taken from a human patient who received a combined kidney and bone marrow transplant. Some T cells may be provided by the graft donor. Sequenced here: CD4+ T cells from blood (PBMCs), sampled 12 months after the transplant. The CDR3 nucleotides read TGTGCCAGCAGCATGGGACGGCGGCAAGAGACCCAGTACTTC. Translating it yields CASSMGRRQETQYF.